A single sample is the source of the 24 T cell receptor beta chains below, sequenced in a study of PD-1 blockade in mismatch repair-deficient tumors. The data were produced by immunoSEQ multiplex PCR, yet TCRdb's version contains in-frame clones alone and is incomplete. The sample has roughly 49,000 clones; approximately 80% are singletons. The specimen was PBMCs, collected before pembrolizumab treatment. These receptors all stem from an adult with mismatch repair-deficient cancer.

The CDR3 loop reads CATRSPRMQETQYF. The CDR3 DNA sequence: TGTGCCACGAGAAGCCCACGGATGCAAGAGACCCAGTACTTC. The J gene is TRBJ2-5, the V gene TRBV15; D is ambiguous. This CDR3 is 14 amino acids long. From germline, CDR1 is LNHNV and CDR2 YYDKDF (reference sequence). Trimming removed 9 bases from V and 2 bases from J, with 16 bases in between. Together with reference TRBV15 and TRBJ2-5, the CDR3 gives the full variable domain: DAMVIQNPRYQVTQFGKPVTLSCSQTLNHNVMYWYQQKSSQAPKLLFHYYDKDFNNEADTPDNFQSRRPNTSFCFLDIRSPGLGDTAMYLCATRSPRMQETQYFGPGTRLLVL.

The chain employs TRBV9 and TRBJ2-4; TRBD1 matches at 8 bases. V dropped 8 bases and J dropped 10; count of bases not matched to a gene: 14. The length of the CDR3 is 14 residues. Germline V lookup: CDR1 SGDLS, CDR2 YYNGEE. CDR3 sequence: CASAGQGSLGIQYF. The CDR3 nucleotides read TGTGCCAGTGCCGGACAGGGCTCCCTAGGAATTCAGTACTTC.

The chain uses TRBV10-3 and TRBJ2-6; no reliable D call. CDR3 length: 18 amino acids. CDR1 and CDR2 (germline): ENHRY, SYGVKD. With 4 bases removed from V and 0 bases from J, the gap between germline ends came to 16 bases. The CDR3 protein is CAISATHKAASGANVLTF. The CDR3 bases are TGTGCCATCAGTGCGACGCACAAGGCAGCCTCTGGGGCCAACGTCCTGACTTTC.

V and J are TRBV7-9 and TRBJ2-5; D might be TRBD1 (5 bases). Germline CDR1 SEHNR, CDR2 FQNEAQ (reference sequence). The CDR3 sequence is 13 residues long. Trimming shortened V by 5 bases and J by 2 bases, and 9 bases separated the two germline ends. The CDR3 here is CASSRDSQETQYF. In nucleotides, the CDR3 is TGTGCCAGCAGCCGAGACAGTCAAGAGACCCAGTACTTC.

This clone was seen only a few times. The chain has TRBV6-5 and TRBJ2-3; maybe TRBD2 (5 bases). The CDR3 extends over 13 amino acids. Between the trimmed V and J ends, which lost 0 bases and 6 bases, there was a span of 7 bases. Looked up from germline, CDR1 is MNHEY and CDR2 is SVGAGI. The CDR3 DNA is TGTGCCAGCAGTTACTCCACGGGGGATACGCAGTATTTT. Protein sequence: CASSYSTGDTQYF.

V usage is TRBV11-3 and J usage is TRBJ2-1, with D perhaps matching TRBD1 (5 bases). The CDR3 totals 15 residues. Deletions cut 1 base from V and 4 bases from J, with 11 bases between. Germline V CDR1 and CDR2: SGHNT, YENEEA. The CDR3 nucleotides are TGTGCCAGCAGCTTAGGGGCGACAGAATACAATGAGCAGTTCTTC. Translation: CASSLGATEYNEQFF.

The J gene is TRBJ2-2, the V gene TRBV12-5, with D unclear. Trimming removed 3 bases at V and 14 bases at J, with 10 bases between. The CDR3 totals 11 residues. Germline CDR1 reads LGHNT; CDR2 reads FRNRAP. DNA for the CDR3: TGTGCTAGTGGTTTAGAACATCCCCTGTTTTTT. This sequence encodes CASGLEHPLFF. Looking up the rest from reference TRBV12-5 and TRBJ2-2 gives the full variable domain: DARVTQTPRHKVTEMGQEVTMRCQPILGHNTVFWYRQTMMQGLELLAYFRNRAPLDDSGMPKDRFSAEMPDATLATLKIQPSEPRDSAVYFCASGLEHPLFFGEGSRLTVL.

This chain connects TRBV11-3 to TRBJ2-7; D is uncertain. Trimming cost V 3 bases and J 1 base, with 10 bases left between them. The CDR3 totals 14 residues. The germline gives CDR1 SGHNT, CDR2 YENEEA. CDR3 coding DNA: TGTGCCAGCAGCTTTTCAGCGCGTTCCTACGAGCAGTACTTC. Amino acid sequence: CASSFSARSYEQYF. The whole variable domain, filled in from reference TRBV11-3 and TRBJ2-7, reads EAGVVQSPRYKIIEKKQPVAFWCNPISGHNTLYWYLQNLGQGPELLIRYENEEAVDDSQLPKDRFSAERLKGVDSTLKIQPAELGDSAVYLCASSFSARSYEQYFGPGTRLTVT.

V is TRBV27 and J is TRBJ2-7; TRBD1 aligns across 8 bases. Per the germline V gene, CDR1 is MNHEY and CDR2 is SMNVEV (reference sequence). CDR3 length equals 13 residues. With 4 bases clipped from V and 3 bases from J, the junction kept 2 bases outside the gene matches. The CDR3 is CASSSTGGYEQYF. CDR3 nucleotides: TGTGCCAGCAGTTCAACAGGGGGCTACGAGCAGTACTTC.

The rearrangement joins TRBV5-1 to TRBJ2-2; D is tentatively TRBD1 or TRBD2 (5 bases each). The V end was cut by 5 bases, the J end by 4 bases, with 18 bases between. Germline values: CDR1 SGHRS, CDR2 YFSETQ. The CDR3 sequence is 16 residues long. The CDR3 coding sequence is TGCGCCAGCAGTGGGGGTATGGCAGGGAGCACCGGGGAGCTGTTTTTT. Its protein is CASSGGMAGSTGELFF.

The V call is TRBV5-1, the J call TRBJ2-2, with 8 bases lining up with TRBD1. V shed 5 bases and J 5 bases; nucleotides not matched to a gene: 8. The CDR3 length is 15 residues. The germline CDR1 and CDR2 sequences are SGHRS and YFSETQ. CDR3 residues: CASRPSTGVTGELFF. CDR3 nucleotides: TGCGCCAGCAGACCGTCGACAGGGGTGACCGGGGAGCTGTTTTTT.

This sequence joins TRBV15 and TRBJ2-5; D gene ambiguous. The V gene's germline CDR1 is LNHNV and CDR2 YYDKDF (reference sequence). Trimming shortened V by 1 base and J by 4 bases, and 4 bases separated the two germline ends. The CDR3 sequence is 12 residues long. This chain's CDR3 is CATSRVGETQYF. The DNA of the CDR3 is TGTGCCACCAGCAGAGTTGGAGAGACCCAGTACTTC.

This rearrangement joins TRBV2 to TRBJ1-1; D gene uncertain. Germline V gene data show CDR1 as SNHLY and CDR2 as FYNNEI. The ends were cut back, 3 bases at V and 6 bases at J, with 8 bases in the middle. The CDR3 totals 12 residues. The DNA of the CDR3 is TGTGCCAGCAGTGATTATTCCGCTGAAGCTTTCTTT. Its translation: CASSDYSAEAFF.

This chain links TRBV30 with TRBJ2-2, with D unresolved. V was cut by 7 bases and J by 2 bases, with 17 bases left in between. This CDR3 spans 15 amino acids. Germline CDR1 is GTSNPN and CDR2 is SVGIG (reference sequence). The CDR3 loop is CASLQGLGNTGELFF. Here the CDR3 DNA reads TGTGCCTCCCTCCAAGGTCTGGGTAACACCGGGGAGCTGTTTTTT.

V gene TRBV14 combines with J gene TRBJ2-7, with D possibly matching TRBD1 (6 bases). In germline, CDR1 is SGHDN, CDR2 FVKESK. V lost 4 bases and J 2 bases, leaving 12 bases between the germline ends. This CDR3 is 14 amino acids long. CDR3 DNA: TGTGCCAGCAGCCCCCGTTGGGGGCCCTACGAGCAGTACTTC. Its protein product is CASSPRWGPYEQYF.

The rearrangement links TRBV7-8 to TRBJ2-7; D might be TRBD1 or TRBD2, each matching 5 bases. The CDR3 is 16 amino acids. Looked up from germline, CDR1 is SGHVS and CDR2 is FQNEAQ. The ends were cut back, 4 bases at V and 7 bases at J, with 23 bases in the middle. CDR3 in DNA: TGTGCCAGCAGCTCGCCAGAGGACCCTGGGGGATATGAGCAGTACTTC. This sequence encodes CASSSPEDPGGYEQYF.

The chain employs TRBV7-8 and TRBJ2-4; 12 nucleotides align to TRBD2. J gave up 3 bases and V 2 bases, and 14 bases lay outside the gene matches. The CDR3 runs to 20 residues. CDR1 is SGHVS, CDR2 FQNEAQ, per germline. DNA of the CDR3: TGTGCCAGCAGCTTACCTAATGTGACTAGCGGGAGTCAAGGCAAAAACATTCAGTACTTC. Its protein is CASSLPNVTSGSQGKNIQYF.

The chain is built from TRBV18 and TRBJ2-7; TRBD1 aligns across 10 bases. This CDR3 comprises 15 residues. The junction had 10 bases not matched to a gene; V was cut back by 6 bases and J by 5 bases. Germline lookup yields CDR1 KGHSH and CDR2 LQKENI. CDR3 protein: CASSLPGQGINEQYF. The CDR3, as DNA: TGTGCCAGCTCTCTCCCGGGACAGGGGATTAACGAGCAGTACTTC.

The gene calls are TRBV6-6 and TRBJ2-7; TRBD1 aligns across 7 bases. V shed 5 bases and J 5 bases; nucleotides not matched to a gene: 6. This CDR3 has 13 residues. Germline assignment: CDR1 MNHNY and CDR2 SVGAGI (reference sequence). DNA of the CDR3: TGTGCCAGCAGTGCACAGGGGCATGACGAGCAGTACTTC. Protein product: CASSAQGHDEQYF.

To note about this clone: One junction end disagrees with the germline gene, perhaps due to a read error. The chain recombines TRBV18 with TRBJ1-1; D not resolved. The CDR3 is made up of 17 amino acids. Germline assignment: CDR1 KGHSH and CDR2 LQKENI. CDR3 bases: TGTGCCAGCTCGCCACAGTGGGAACTGGTTGGAAACACTGAAGCTTTCTTT. Protein: CASSPQWELVGNTEAFF.

The gene calls are TRBV5-6 and TRBJ2-1; 14 positions agree with TRBD2. CDR1 and CDR2 from the germline V gene are SGHDT and YYEEEE. J lost 3 bases, V lost 4 bases, and 6 bases had no gene match. There are 17 residues in the CDR3. The CDR3 bases are TGTGCCAGCAGCCTTTTGGGACTAGCGGGAGACTACAATGAGCAGTTCTTC. Its protein is CASSLLGLAGDYNEQFF.

The J gene is TRBJ2-1, the V gene TRBV15; TRBD2 is a possible D gene (6 bases). V was cut by 4 bases and J by 6 bases, with 25 bases left in between. The CDR3 extends over 18 amino acids. Germline lookup yields CDR1 LNHNV and CDR2 YYDKDF (reference sequence). Here the CDR3 reads CATSMEGGRGGQPNEQFF. Written as DNA, the CDR3 is TGTGCCACCAGCATGGAAGGCGGTAGAGGAGGGCAACCCAATGAGCAGTTCTTC.

The CDR3 sequence: CASSYTNPGANVLTF. CDR3 DNA: TGTGCCAGCAGTTACACTAATCCTGGGGCCAACGTCCTGACTTTC. This chain uses TRBV6-5 with TRBJ2-6; D gene ambiguous. The CDR3 loop spans 15 amino acids. Germline CDR1 is MNHEY and CDR2 is SVGAGI. Trimming removed 2 bases from V and 2 bases from J, with 7 bases in between.

CDR3 sequence (DNA): TGCGCCAGCAGCAAGGACGGTATTAATGAAAAACTGTTTTTT. This gives the protein CASSKDGINEKLFF. The V gene is TRBV5-1, the J gene TRBJ1-4; D is uncertain. There are 14 residues in the CDR3. Germline lookup yields CDR1 SGHRS and CDR2 YFSETQ. Between the trimmed V and J ends, which lost 4 bases and 4 bases, there was a span of 11 bases.